Listed here are 14 T cell receptor beta chains from one sample, sequenced in a study of T-cell reconstitution after alpha-beta-depleted transplantation in children. Notes on the study in general: From newly produced T cells came most of the T-cell counts and diversity one year after transplant.

The antigens these receptors bind are not known. A library of TCRbeta sequences, prepared with unique molecular identifiers, was generated. TCRdb re-called the PCR reads through MiXCR, storing one row per CDR3 protein. The sample includes approximately 300,000 distinct CDR3 sequences, roughly 7.8% of them seen just once. Sequencing used peripheral blood, obtained 360 days after TCRalphabeta/CD19-depleted stem cell transplant. Every receptor here comes from a female patient aged 2 to 10 who had a stem cell transplant for Fanconi anemia, so the T cells may come from the graft donor.

The rearrangement links TRBV12-3 or TRBV12-4 to TRBJ1-1, with D perhaps TRBD1 (5 bases). Trimming removed 9 bases at V and 0 bases at J, with 11 bases between. The CDR3 runs 13 residues. The CDR3 region has the DNA TGTGCCAGTGGACAATGGATGAACACTGAAGCTTTCTTT. It codes for CASGQWMNTEAFF.

This clonotype turned up a few times. The CDR3 bases are TGCGCCAGCAGCCAGGAAACTAGCGGGAGCTACGAGCAGTACTTC. It codes for CASSQETSGSYEQYF. The rearrangement joins TRBV4-1 to TRBJ2-7; 11 bases align to TRBD2. CDR1 is MGHRA, CDR2 YSYEKL, per germline. V was pared by 3 bases and J by 3 bases, with 4 bases of the junction left unmatched. The CDR3 has 15 residues.

This clonotype appeared many times. The CDR3 DNA reads as TGTGCCAGCTGGACTATGATGGTGAACACTGAAGCTTTCTTT. The encoded protein is CASWTMMVNTEAFF. This rearrangement joins TRBV6-5 to TRBJ1-1; D gene uncertain. The germline V gene has CDR1 MNHEY and CDR2 SVGAGI. V was pared by 8 bases and J by 0 bases, with 13 bases between. This CDR3 comprises 14 residues.

This clonotype was seen once. A much larger clone is a single base away; this may be a read error. V usage is TRBV5-1 and J usage is TRBJ1-5, with TRBD1 identical over 9 bases. This CDR3 is 15 amino acids long. The V gene's germline CDR1 is SGHRS and CDR2 YFSETQ. This CDR3 is CASSLGTGDNQPQLF. CDR3 in DNA: TGCGCCAGCAGCTTGGGGACAGGGGACAATCAGCCCCAGCTTTTT. The full variable domain, completed using reference TRBV5-1 and TRBJ1-5, is KAGVTQTPRYLIKTRGQQVTLSCSPISGHRSVSWYQQTPGQGLQFLFEYFSETQRNKGNFPGRFSGRQFSNSRSEMNVSTLELGDSALYLCASSLGTGDNQPQLFGDGTRLSIL.

This clonotype was seen at least ten times. The chain joins TRBV7-2 to TRBJ2-7; D is tentatively TRBD1 or TRBD2 (5 bases each). The CDR3 spans 16 residues. V was pared by 1 base and J by 0 bases, with 13 bases between. Germline V gene lookup returns CDR1 SGHTA and CDR2 FQGNSA. CDR3 sequence reads: CASSLVGGPLSYEQYV. The CDR3, as DNA: TGTGCCAGCAGCTTAGTTGGGGGTCCCCTCTCCTACGAGCAGTACGTC.

The chain combines TRBV29-1 with TRBJ2-5, with 8 bases lining up with TRBD1. Germline lookup yields CDR1 SQVTM and CDR2 ANQGSEA. V gave up 6 bases and J gave up 2 bases; unmatched junction bases: 5. This CDR3 is built from 13 residues. CDR3 loop: CSVGQGTQETQYF. CDR3 sequence (DNA): TGCAGCGTCGGACAGGGTACACAAGAGACCCAGTACTTC.

The chain links TRBV10-3 to TRBJ1-1, with a possible D match to TRBD1 (6 bases). This CDR3 contains 17 residues. Trimming removed 8 bases at V and 2 bases at J, with 24 bases between. In germline, CDR1 is ENHRY, CDR2 SYGVKD. CDR3 sequence reads: CAIGGPRGKGVNTEAFF. As DNA, the CDR3 is TGTGCCATCGGCGGCCCTAGGGGGAAAGGCGTTAACACTGAAGCTTTCTTT.

This clonotype was observed at least ten times. This chain joins TRBV20-1 and TRBJ1-6, with 10 nucleotides matching TRBD1. The V and J ends lost 2 bases and 10 bases, in that order; junction bases with no gene match: 11. Germline values: CDR1 DFQATT, CDR2 SNEGSKA (reference sequence). The CDR3 spans 16 residues. CDR3 bases: TGCAGTGCTAGACCGACTCGCGGGACAGGGGAATCACCCCTCCACTTT. Protein sequence: CSARPTRGTGESPLHF.

This clonotype was picked up many times. The chain carries TRBV5-6 and TRBJ2-7; D might be TRBD1 or TRBD2, each matching 5 bases. The V end was cut by 4 bases, the J end by 4 bases, with 12 bases between. Germline V gene lookup returns CDR1 SGHDT and CDR2 YYEEEE. The CDR3 runs 13 residues. This CDR3 is CASSRGPDYEQYF. The CDR3 bases are TGTGCCAGCAGCAGGGGACCGGATTACGAGCAGTACTTC. Combining the CDR3 with reference TRBV5-6 and TRBJ2-7 gives the whole variable domain DAGVTQSPTHLIKTRGQQVTLRCSPKSGHDTVSWYQQALGQGPQFIFQYYEEEERQRGNFPDRFSGHQFPNYSSELNVNALLLGDSALYLCASSRGPDYEQYFGPGTRLTVT.

This clonotype was seen a few times. The chain links TRBV7-9 to TRBJ2-5; 12 positions agree with TRBD2. CDR1 and CDR2 from the germline V gene are SEHNR and FQNEAQ (reference sequence). The V segment lost 5 bases and the J segment 4 bases; nucleotides outside the gene matches: 5. The CDR3 consists of 15 residues. This chain's CDR3 is CASSPTSGGPETQYF. Written as DNA, the CDR3 is TGTGCCAGCAGCCCGACTAGCGGGGGTCCAGAGACCCAGTACTTC. Drawing the rest from reference TRBV7-9 and TRBJ2-5, the complete variable domain is DTGVSQNPRHKITKRGQNVTFRCDPISEHNRLYWYRQTLGQGPEFLTYFQNEAQLEKSRLLSDRFSAERPKGSFSTLEIQRTEQGDSAMYLCASSPTSGGPETQYFGPGTRLLVL.

This clonotype has ten or more counts. Compared with germline, one end of the junction differs, possibly owing to a read error. This rearrangement joins TRBV2 to TRBJ2-1; no reliable D call. Germline CDR1 SNHLY, CDR2 FYNNEI. The CDR3 contains 14 residues. CDR3 nucleotide sequence: TGTGCCAGCAGTGAAGCGAGGAGCTACCATGAGCAGTTCTTC. The encoded protein is CASSEARSYHEQFF. Full variable domain (missing parts from reference TRBV2 and TRBJ2-1): EPEVTQTPSHQVTQMGQEVILRCVPISNHLYFYWYRQILGQKVEFLVSFYNNEISEKSEIFDDQFSVERPDGSNFTLKIRSTKLEDSAMYFCASSEARSYHEQFFGPGTRLTVL.

This clonotype was counted a few times. CDR3 residues: CASSLPRGRQETQYF. As DNA, the CDR3 is TGTGCCAGCAGCTTACCCCGCGGTCGGCAAGAGACCCAGTACTTC. The chain couples TRBV7-9 to TRBJ2-5; D gene ambiguous. This CDR3 comprises 15 residues. Trimming pared 2 bases from V and 2 bases from J, leaving 12 bases between. Germline V gene data show CDR1 as SEHNR and CDR2 as FQNEAQ (reference sequence).

The V call is TRBV19, the J call TRBJ2-1; 9 nucleotides line up with TRBD2. V lost 0 bases and J lost 10; bases outside the gene matches: 4. The germline V gene has CDR1 LNHDA and CDR2 SQIVND (reference sequence). This CDR3 comprises 14 residues. The CDR3 loop reads CASSIDPSGKEQFF. Written as DNA, the CDR3 is TGTGCCAGTAGTATAGATCCTAGCGGGAAGGAGCAGTTCTTC.

In its sample, this clonotype was seen many times. The CDR3 sequence: CATSSWANSYEQYF. The CDR3 bases are TGTGCCACCAGCAGCTGGGCTAACTCCTACGAGCAGTACTTC. The J gene is TRBJ2-7, the V gene TRBV15; D gene unclear. The CDR3 loop spans 14 amino acids. CDR1 and CDR2 from the germline V gene are LNHNV and YYDKDF (reference sequence). V lost 3 bases, J lost 0 bases, and 9 bases lay in between.